The T cell receptor (beta chain) described here comes from a study of T cell changes during pregnancy in multiple sclerosis (dated by TCRdb to about 2019). At the level of the whole study: Changes in the T cell repertoire over the course of pregnancy were examined in this study in women with multiple sclerosis.

V and J are trimmed by 0 bases and 4 bases, and the gene matches miss 2 bases of the junction. CDR1 and CDR2 are drawn from the germline V gene: SGHDN, FVKESK. The CDR3, cysteine through phenylalanine, is 15 amino acids long. CDR3 DNA only is kept here, 45 bases in frame from base 1. The library was obtained by the immunoSEQ multiplex PCR assay. The clones in this table, taken by TCRdb from immuneACCESS, are in-frame only. Not every clone is retained; where verified, under half of the shortfall comes from an unresolved V gene, and the cause of the rest is unknown. Recorded for this sample are 70,000 to 75,000 clones; 85% to 95% of them occurred a single time. Together, the top ten hold about 2.5% of the sample. Points on this clone: Its antigen is not yet known. Base qualities are missing; no much larger clone stands one base away.

This receptor was taken from a female donor with multiple sclerosis, enrolled in a pregnancy study. The chain joins TRBV14 to TRBJ2-5; 10 central nucleotides agree with TRBD2. The material was peripheral blood, obtained before pregnancy. The sequence in DNA is TGTGCCAGCAGCCAAGACGGACTAGCGGTAGAGACCCAGTACTTC. Its protein is CASSQDGLAVETQYF.